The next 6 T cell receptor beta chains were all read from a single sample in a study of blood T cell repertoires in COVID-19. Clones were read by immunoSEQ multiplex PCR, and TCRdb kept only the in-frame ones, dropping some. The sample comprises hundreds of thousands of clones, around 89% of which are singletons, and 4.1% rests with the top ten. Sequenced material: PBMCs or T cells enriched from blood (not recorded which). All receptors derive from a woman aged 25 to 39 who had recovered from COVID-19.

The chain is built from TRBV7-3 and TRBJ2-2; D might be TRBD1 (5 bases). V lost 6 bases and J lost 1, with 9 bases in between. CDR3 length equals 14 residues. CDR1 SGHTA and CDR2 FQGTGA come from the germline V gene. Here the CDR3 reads CASSQGWNTGELFF. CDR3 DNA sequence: TGTGCCAGCAGTCAGGGTTGGAACACCGGGGAGCTGTTTTTT. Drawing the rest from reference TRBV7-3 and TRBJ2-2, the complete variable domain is GAGVSQTPSNKVTEKGKYVELRCDPISGHTALYWYRQSLGQGPEFLIYFQGTGAADDSGLPNDRFFAVRPEGSVSTLKIQRTERGDSAVYLCASSQGWNTGELFFGEGSRLTVL.

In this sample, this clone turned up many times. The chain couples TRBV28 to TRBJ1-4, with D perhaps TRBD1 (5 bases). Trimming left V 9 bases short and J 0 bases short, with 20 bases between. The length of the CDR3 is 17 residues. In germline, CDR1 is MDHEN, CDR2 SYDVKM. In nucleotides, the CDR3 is TGTGCCAGTTCGCGCCGGACACGATCTTCAACTAATGAAAAACTGTTTTTT. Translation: CASSRRTRSSTNEKLFF.

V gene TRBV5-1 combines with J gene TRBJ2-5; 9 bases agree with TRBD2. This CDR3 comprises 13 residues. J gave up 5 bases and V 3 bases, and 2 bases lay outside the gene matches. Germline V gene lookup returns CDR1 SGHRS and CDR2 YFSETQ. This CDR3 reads CASSWAGGETQYF. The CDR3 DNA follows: TGCGCCAGCAGCTGGGCGGGAGGGGAGACCCAGTACTTC.

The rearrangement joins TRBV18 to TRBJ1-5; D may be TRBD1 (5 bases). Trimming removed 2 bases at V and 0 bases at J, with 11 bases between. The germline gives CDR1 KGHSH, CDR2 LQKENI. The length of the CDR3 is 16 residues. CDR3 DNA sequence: TGTGCCAGCTCACCAAGCAGGGTCCTTAGCAATCAGCCCCAGCATTTT. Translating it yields CASSPSRVLSNQPQHF.

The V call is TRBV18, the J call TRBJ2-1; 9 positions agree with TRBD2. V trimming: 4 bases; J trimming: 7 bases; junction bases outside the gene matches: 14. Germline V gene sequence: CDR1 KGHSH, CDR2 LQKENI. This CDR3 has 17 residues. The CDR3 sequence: CASSQLGRLAGQNEQFF. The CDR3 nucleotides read TGTGCCAGCTCACAATTGGGACGGCTAGCGGGACAGAATGAGCAGTTCTTC.

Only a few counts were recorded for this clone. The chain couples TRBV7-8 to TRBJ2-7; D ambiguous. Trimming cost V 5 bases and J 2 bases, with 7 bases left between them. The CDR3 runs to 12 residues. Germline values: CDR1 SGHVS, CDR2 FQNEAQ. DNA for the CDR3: TGTGCCAGCAGCCCAGAAACCTACGAGCAGTACTTC. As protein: CASSPETYEQYF.